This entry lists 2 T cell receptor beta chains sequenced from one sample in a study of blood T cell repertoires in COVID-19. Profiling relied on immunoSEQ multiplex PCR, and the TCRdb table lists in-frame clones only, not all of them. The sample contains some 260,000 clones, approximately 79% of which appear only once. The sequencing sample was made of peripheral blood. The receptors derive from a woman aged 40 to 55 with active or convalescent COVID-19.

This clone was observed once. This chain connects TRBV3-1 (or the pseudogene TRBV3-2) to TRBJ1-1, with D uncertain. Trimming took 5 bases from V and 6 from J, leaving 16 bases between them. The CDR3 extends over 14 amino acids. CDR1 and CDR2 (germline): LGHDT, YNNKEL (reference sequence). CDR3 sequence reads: CASSYYPGGAEAFF. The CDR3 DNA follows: TGTGCCAGCAGCTACTACCCCGGCGGAGCTGAAGCTTTCTTT.

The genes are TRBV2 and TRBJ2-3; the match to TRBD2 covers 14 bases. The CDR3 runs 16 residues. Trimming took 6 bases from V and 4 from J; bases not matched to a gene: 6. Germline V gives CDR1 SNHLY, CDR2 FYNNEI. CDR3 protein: CASSSMTSGGADTQYF. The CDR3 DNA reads TGTGCCAGCAGCTCCATGACTAGCGGGGGGGCAGATACGCAGTATTTT. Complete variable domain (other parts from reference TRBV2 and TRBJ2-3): EPEVTQTPSHQVTQMGQEVILRCVPISNHLYFYWYRQILGQKVEFLVSFYNNEISEKSEIFDDQFSVERPDGSNFTLKIRSTKLEDSAMYFCASSSMTSGGADTQYFGPGTRLTVL.